This is a list of T cell receptor beta chains from one sample in a study of T cell responses to AZD1222 COVID-19 vaccine. Clones were sequenced by immunoSEQ multiplex PCR, and TCRdb holds only the in-frame ones, with some missing. The sample has about 90,000 clones; about 91% are singletons. Sequencing used peripheral blood, obtained on day 0 of MenACWY control vaccination. The receptors shown here come from an adult in good health. CDR3s include the opening cysteine and the closing phenylalanine or tryptophan. The order of the fields is CDR3 length, D gene, clone size, J gene, V gene, CDR3 protein, CDR3 DNA. The D gene is left open where the match is weak. Clone sizes are given selectively: once, few, many, or a class where the clone is expanded.

13,.,once,TRBJ2-3,TRBV4-3,CASSQVWADTQYF,TGCGCCAGCAGCCAAGTTTGGGCAGATACGCAGTATTTT
15,.,.,TRBJ1-1,TRBV16,CASSQWQGLNTEAFF,TGTGCCAGCAGCCAATGGCAGGGATTGAACACTGAAGCTTTCTTT
15,.,.,TRBJ2-1,TRBV29-1,CSVELILAAYNEQFF,TGCAGCGTTGAGTTGATCTTGGCGGCCTACAATGAGCAGTTCTTC
14,.,.,TRBJ1-2,TRBV29-1,CSVDWSGSNYGYTF,TGCAGCGTTGATTGGTCAGGCTCTAACTATGGCTACACCTTC
15,.,once,TRBJ1-5,TRBV2,CASMTGRPSNQPQHF,TGTGCCAGCATGACAGGCCGACCTAGCAATCAGCCCCAGCATTTT
17,TRBD1,.,TRBJ2-7,TRBV9,CASSLGLPGQGHYEQYF,TGTGCCAGCAGCCTCGGGCTACCGGGACAGGGTCACTACGAGCAGTACTTC
14,.,.,TRBJ2-3,TRBV2,CASNKDRSTDTQYF,TGTGCCAGCAATAAGGACCGAAGCACAGATACGCAGTATTTT
14,TRBD1,.,TRBJ2-7,TRBV5-5,CASSFHDRGHEQYF,TGTGCCAGCAGCTTCCACGACAGGGGCCACGAGCAGTACTTC
17,TRBD1,few,TRBJ2-5,TRBV28,CASSLDLTGDEEETQYF,TGTGCCAGCAGTTTGGACTTGACAGGGGATGAGGAAGAGACCCAGTACTTC
13,.,.,TRBJ1-5,TRBV11-1,CASSLGSNQPQHF,TGTGCCAGCAGCTTAGGTAGCAATCAGCCCCAGCATTTT
15,TRBD1,.,TRBJ1-4,TRBV3-1/TRBV3-2,CASRPGTENNEKLFF,TGTGCCAGCAGACCCGGGACAGAAAACAATGAAAAACTGTTTTTT
15,.,.,TRBJ2-2,TRBV28,CASSFPMANTGELFF,TGTGCCAGCAGTTTCCCTATGGCGAACACCGGGGAGCTGTTTTTT
14,.,.,TRBJ2-1,TRBV2,CASIQESSYNEQFF,TGTGCCAGCATCCAGGAGAGCTCCTACAATGAGCAGTTCTTC
15,.,once,TRBJ1-1,TRBV19,CASSTSGRVNTEAFF,TGTGCCAGTAGTACATCCGGACGGGTGAACACTGAAGCTTTCTTT
14,.,.,TRBJ2-7,TRBV18,CASSPQLAEREQYF,TGTGCCAGCTCACCCCAATTAGCAGAGAGAGAGCAGTACTTC
14,.,.,TRBJ1-1,TRBV3-1/TRBV3-2,CASSQRVGSTEAFF,TGTGCCAGCAGCCAACGGGTCGGAAGCACTGAAGCTTTCTTT
15,.,.,TRBJ1-4,TRBV6-5,CASSRDKSTNEKLFF,TGTGCCAGCAGTAGGGACAAATCAACTAATGAAAAACTGTTTTTT
14,.,.,TRBJ1-2,TRBV4-3,CASSQGPGEWHYTF,TGCGCCAGCAGCCAAGGCCCCGGGGAGTGGCACTACACCTTC
16,.,.,TRBJ2-2,TRBV19,CASSIGLRGYTGELFF,TGTGCCAGTAGTATTGGCCTCAGGGGTTACACCGGGGAGCTGTTTTTT
15,TRBD1,.,TRBJ2-1,TRBV3-1/TRBV3-2,CASSQGAGGYNEQFF,TGTGCCAGCAGCCAAGGGGCAGGGGGCTACAATGAGCAGTTCTTC
17,.,few,TRBJ2-7,TRBV3-1/TRBV3-2,CASSQDLSPGYPYEQYF,TGTGCCAGCAGCCAAGATCTTTCCCCAGGTTACCCCTACGAGCAGTACTTC
16,.,.,TRBJ2-3,TRBV5-1,CASSLESGGGTDTQYF,TGCGCCAGCAGCTTGGAATCGGGTGGGGGAACAGATACGCAGTATTTT
16,TRBD2,.,TRBJ2-3,TRBV11-2,CASSPLAGGGTDTQYF,TGTGCCAGCAGTCCACTAGCGGGGGGTGGCACAGATACGCAGTATTTT
11,.,.,TRBJ2-1,TRBV12-3/TRBV12-4,CASGVWNEQFF,TGTGCCAGCGGCGTATGGAATGAGCAGTTCTTC
14,.,.,TRBJ1-1,TRBV7-2,CASTARGLDTEAFF,TGTGCCAGCACCGCCCGGGGTTTGGACACTGAAGCTTTCTTT
15,TRBD2,.,TRBJ2-3,TRBV5-6,CASSWAGGSTDTQYF,TGTGCCAGCAGTTGGGCGGGGGGAAGCACAGATACGCAGTATTTT
12,.,.,TRBJ1-1,TRBV11-1,CASSPQNTEAFF,TGTGCCAGCAGCCCCCAGAACACTGAAGCTTTCTTT
14,.,.,TRBJ1-2,TRBV19,CASSSGHGDYGYTF,TGTGCCAGTAGCTCGGGACACGGGGATTATGGCTACACCTTC
14,TRBD1,.,TRBJ1-5,TRBV19,CAAQQGVVNQPQHF,TGTGCCGCCCAACAGGGGGTAGTCAATCAGCCCCAGCATTTT
15,.,.,TRBJ1-2,TRBV6-5,CASSYRVMTGGGYTF,TGTGCCAGCAGTTACCGTGTAATGACCGGCGGGGGCTACACCTTC
12,TRBD1,.,TRBJ2-3,TRBV15,CATRKQGDTQYF,TGTGCCACCAGAAAACAGGGGGATACGCAGTATTTT
14,.,.,TRBJ1-6,TRBV6-2/TRBV6-3,CASSYAWTNSPLHF,TGTGCCAGCAGTTACGCCTGGACTAATTCACCCCTCCACTTT
17,.,.,TRBJ1-3,TRBV13,CASSGRDTEVMRNTIYF,TGTGCCAGCAGCGGCCGGGACACAGAAGTAATGCGAAACACCATATATTTT
16,.,.,TRBJ1-6,TRBV18,CASSPLHDRSNSPLHF,TGTGCCAGCTCACCACTGCATGACAGGTCTAATTCACCCCTCCACTTT
15,.,few,TRBJ2-1,TRBV5-6,CASSLQGNSYNEQFF,TGTGCCAGCAGCTTGCAGGGGAACTCCTACAATGAGCAGTTCTTC
11,.,.,TRBJ1-3,TRBV6-5,CASMIGNTIYF,TGTGCCAGCATGATAGGAAACACCATATATTTT
13,.,.,TRBJ1-1,TRBV2,CASTRTVNTEAFF,TGTGCCAGCACCAGAACAGTGAACACTGAAGCTTTCTTT
17,.,.,TRBJ1-5,TRBV7-6,CASSLGGGLYSNQPQHF,TGTGCCAGCAGCTTGGGGGGGGGCCTATATAGCAATCAGCCCCAGCATTTT
15,TRBD2,.,TRBJ2-3,TRBV4-3,CASSQNSGGFDTQYF,TGCGCCAGCAGCCAAAATAGCGGGGGGTTTGATACGCAGTATTTT
13,TRBD1,.,TRBJ2-1,TRBV10-2,CASRQGAYNEQFF,TGCGCCAGCAGACAGGGGGCCTACAATGAGCAGTTCTTC
14,.,few,TRBJ1-2,TRBV15,CATSRGDTGGKYTF,TGTGCCACCAGCAGGGGGGACACCGGGGGAAAGTACACCTTC
14,TRBD2,.,TRBJ2-3,TRBV18,CASSPSGGAPTQYF,TGTGCCAGCTCCCCAAGCGGGGGGGCCCCTACGCAGTATTTT
16,.,.,TRBJ1-3,TRBV5-1,CASSLSGDVSGNTIYF,TGCGCCAGCAGCTTGAGTGGGGATGTCTCTGGAAACACCATATATTTT
15,.,.,TRBJ1-4,TRBV7-2,CASSPSRGVNEKLFF,TGTGCCAGCAGCCCCTCCCGAGGGGTTAATGAAAAACTGTTTTTT
14,TRBD1,.,TRBJ2-1,TRBV18,CASSTGGPYNEQFF,TGTGCCAGCTCGACAGGGGGCCCTTACAATGAGCAGTTCTTC
13,.,.,TRBJ2-5,TRBV5-4,CASSLRIQETQYF,TGTGCCAGCAGCCTTAGGATCCAAGAGACCCAGTACTTC
12,.,.,TRBJ1-4,TRBV29-1,CSVGYGNEKLFF,TGCAGCGTTGGATACGGCAATGAAAAACTGTTTTTT
15,.,.,TRBJ1-5,TRBV5-1,CASRLGENSNQPQHF,TGCGCCAGCAGACTGGGAGAGAATAGCAATCAGCCCCAGCATTTT
12,.,.,TRBJ1-1,TRBV6-2/TRBV6-3,CASSYAGRNPFF,TGTGCCAGCAGTTACGCGGGCAGAAATCCTTTCTTT
17,TRBD1,once,TRBJ1-1,TRBV7-6,CASSPGQGFSMNTEAFF,TGTGCCAGCAGCCCGGGACAGGGGTTCAGCATGAACACTGAAGCTTTCTTT